The clone carrying this T cell receptor beta chain was detected many times. Its antigen is unknown. The data originate from a study of metastatic and nonmetastatic thyroid tumors. General study findings and limits: Benign nodules reportedly had significantly lower TCR beta diversity than malignant thyroid tumors in blood and tumor.

Germline CDR1 is KGHSH and CDR2 is LQKENI. With 2 bases removed from V and 3 bases from J, the gap between germline ends came to 11 bases. The CDR3 is 15 amino acids. Each patient went into thyroid surgery without having received any treatment. TCRdb used MiXCR to call clones anew from the PCR reads. The sample consists of fewer than 25,000 clones, around 23% of them appearing once. The receptor comes from a male donor with papillary thyroid cancer or a benign thyroid nodule (not recorded which). Some clones in this sample may be carry-over from other donors' samples. The chain joins TRBV18 to TRBJ1-5; a weak D match, TRBD1 (5 bases). Sequencing was carried out using blood. This CDR3 reads CASSPSRDYNQPQHF. The CDR3 nucleotides read TGTGCCAGCTCACCATCCCGGGACTACAATCAGCCCCAGCATTTT.